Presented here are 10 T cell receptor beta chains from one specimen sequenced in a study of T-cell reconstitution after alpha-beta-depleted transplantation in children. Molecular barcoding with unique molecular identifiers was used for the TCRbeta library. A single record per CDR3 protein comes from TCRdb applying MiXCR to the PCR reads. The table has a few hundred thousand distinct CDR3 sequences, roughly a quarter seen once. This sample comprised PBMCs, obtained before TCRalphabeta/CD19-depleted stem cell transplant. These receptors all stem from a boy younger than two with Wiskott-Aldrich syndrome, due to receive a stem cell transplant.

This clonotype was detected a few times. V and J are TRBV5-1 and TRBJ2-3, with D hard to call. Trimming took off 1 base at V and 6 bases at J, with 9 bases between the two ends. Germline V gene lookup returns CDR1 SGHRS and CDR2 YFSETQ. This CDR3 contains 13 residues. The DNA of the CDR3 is TGCGCCAGCAGCTTGAACCGGCAGGATACGCAGTATTTT. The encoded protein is CASSLNRQDTQYF.

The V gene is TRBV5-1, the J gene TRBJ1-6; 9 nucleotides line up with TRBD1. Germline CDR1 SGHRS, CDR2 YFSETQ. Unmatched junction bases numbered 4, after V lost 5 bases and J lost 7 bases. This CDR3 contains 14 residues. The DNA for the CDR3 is TGCGCCAGCAGGGGACAGGGATCGAATTCACCCCTCCACTTT. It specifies CASRGQGSNSPLHF.

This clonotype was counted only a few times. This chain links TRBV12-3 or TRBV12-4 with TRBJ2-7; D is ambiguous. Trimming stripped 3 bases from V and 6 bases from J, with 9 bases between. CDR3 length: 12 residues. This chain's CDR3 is CASSFWSGEQYF. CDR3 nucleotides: TGTGCCAGCAGTTTTTGGTCCGGCGAGCAGTACTTC.

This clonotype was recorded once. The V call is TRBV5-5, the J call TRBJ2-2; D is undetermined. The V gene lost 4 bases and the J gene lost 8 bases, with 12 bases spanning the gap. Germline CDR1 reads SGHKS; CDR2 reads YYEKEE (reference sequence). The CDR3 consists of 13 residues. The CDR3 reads CASSIRTSGELFF. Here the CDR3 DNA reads TGTGCCAGCAGCATCAGGACCTCTGGGGAGCTGTTTTTT. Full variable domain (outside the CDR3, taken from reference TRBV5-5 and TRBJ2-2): DAGVTQSPTHLIKTRGQQVTLRCSPISGHKSVSWYQQVLGQGPQFIFQYYEKEERGRGNFPDRFSARQFPNYSSELNVNALLLGDSALYLCASSIRTSGELFFGEGSRLTVL.

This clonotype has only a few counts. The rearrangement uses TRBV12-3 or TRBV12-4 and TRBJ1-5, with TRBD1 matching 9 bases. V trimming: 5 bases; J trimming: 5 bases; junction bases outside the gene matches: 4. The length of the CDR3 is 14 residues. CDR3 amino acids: CASSATGGDQPQHF. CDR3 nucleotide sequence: TGTGCCAGCAGTGCGACAGGGGGAGATCAGCCCCAGCATTTT.

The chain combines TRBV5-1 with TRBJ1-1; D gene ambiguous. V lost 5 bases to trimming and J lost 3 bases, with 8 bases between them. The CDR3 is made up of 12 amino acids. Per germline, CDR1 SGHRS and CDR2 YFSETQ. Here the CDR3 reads CASRDGDTEAFF. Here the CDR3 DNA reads TGCGCCAGCAGGGACGGAGACACTGAAGCTTTCTTT. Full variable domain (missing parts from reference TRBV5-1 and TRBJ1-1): KAGVTQTPRYLIKTRGQQVTLSCSPISGHRSVSWYQQTPGQGLQFLFEYFSETQRNKGNFPGRFSGRQFSNSRSEMNVSTLELGDSALYLCASRDGDTEAFFGQGTRLTVV.

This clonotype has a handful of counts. The CDR3 is CASMGQGGSYEQYF. In DNA form, the CDR3 reads TGTGCCAGCATGGGACAGGGGGGATCCTACGAGCAGTACTTC. The rearrangement links TRBV28 to TRBJ2-7, with 11 bases matching TRBD1. Germline V lookup: CDR1 MDHEN, CDR2 SYDVKM. Trimming cost V 7 bases and J 1 base; bases outside gene matches: 3. The CDR3 is 14 residues long.

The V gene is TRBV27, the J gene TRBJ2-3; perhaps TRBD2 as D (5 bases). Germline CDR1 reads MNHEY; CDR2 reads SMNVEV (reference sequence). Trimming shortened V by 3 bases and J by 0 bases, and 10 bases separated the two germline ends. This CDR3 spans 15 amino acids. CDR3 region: CASSFRAASTDTQYF. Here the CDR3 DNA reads TGTGCCAGCAGTTTTAGAGCGGCTAGCACAGATACGCAGTATTTT.

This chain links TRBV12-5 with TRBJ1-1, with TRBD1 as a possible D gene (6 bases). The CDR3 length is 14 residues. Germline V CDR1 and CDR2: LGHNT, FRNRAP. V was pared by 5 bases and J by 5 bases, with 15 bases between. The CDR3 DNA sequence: TGTGCTAGTGGTCATAGGGGGGGAGAGACTGAAGCTTTCTTT. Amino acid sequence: CASGHRGGETEAFF.

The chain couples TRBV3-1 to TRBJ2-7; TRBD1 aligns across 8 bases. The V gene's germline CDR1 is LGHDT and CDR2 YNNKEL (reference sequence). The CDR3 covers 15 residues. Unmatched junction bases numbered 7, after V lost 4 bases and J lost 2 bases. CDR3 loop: CASSRWTGPPYEQYF. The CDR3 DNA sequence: TGTGCCAGCAGCCGATGGACAGGGCCCCCCTACGAGCAGTACTTC.